The 6 T cell receptor beta chains presented below share a single source sample, sequenced in a study of Graves' ophthalmopathy and Graves' hyperthyroidism. TCR beta CDR3 amplification used RNA transcripts. An initial RT-PCR round employing HTBI primers preceded a second-round multiplex PCR. Via MiXCR, TCRdb re-called the multiplex PCR reads, giving one row per CDR3 protein. Of hundreds of thousands of distinct CDR3 sequences detected, more than 20% appear once; the ten largest clones hold under 3.5%. Sequenced sample: peripheral blood. Receptors originate from a young woman with stable Graves' hyperthyroidism.

This clonotype was recorded many times. Likely a read error: the CDR3 ends without its conserved phenylalanine or tryptophan. The J gene is TRBJ2-5, the V gene TRBV7-2, with TRBD2 matching over 14 bases. Trimming cost V 4 bases and J 4 bases; bases outside gene matches: 2. This CDR3 has 15 residues. Germline CDR1 reads SGHTA; CDR2 reads FQGNSA. CDR3 sequence: CASSWTSGRTETQYL. The CDR3 bases are TGTGCCAGCAGCTGGACTAGCGGGAGGACAGAGACCCAGTACCTC.

This clonotype was observed at least ten times. This chain uses TRBV6-5 with TRBJ1-1; 7 nucleotides agree with TRBD1. Germline V gene data show CDR1 as MNHEY and CDR2 as SVGAGI. The CDR3 extends over 16 amino acids. V dropped 2 bases and J dropped 1; count of bases not matched to a gene: 7. The CDR3 reads CASSYGGQWANTEAFF. As DNA, the CDR3 is TGTGCCAGCAGTTACGGGGGACAGTGGGCGAACACTGAAGCTTTCTTT.

This clonotype was seen many times. The CDR3 nucleotides read TGTGCCAGCAGAATGGGCGGGAGTGAGACCCAGTACTTC. Its protein product is CASRMGGSETQYF. The V and J genes are TRBV7-2 and TRBJ2-5, with 7 positions matching TRBD2. CDR1 SGHTA and CDR2 FQGNSA come from the germline V gene. This CDR3 has 13 residues. V lost 6 bases and J lost 5; bases outside the gene matches: 6.

The chain is built from TRBV19 and TRBJ2-2; no firm D call. Germline V gene sequence: CDR1 LNHDA, CDR2 SQIVND (reference sequence). CDR3 length: 12 amino acids. Trimming removed 2 bases at V and 6 bases at J, with 4 bases between. The CDR3 sequence is CASSIRPGELFF. The CDR3 nucleotides read TGTGCCAGTAGTATAAGGCCCGGGGAGCTGTTTTTT.

Ten or more counts support this clonotype. This chain connects TRBV27 to TRBJ1-5; 9 positions match TRBD1. Germline V CDR1 and CDR2: MNHEY, SMNVEV (reference sequence). The J segment lost 6 bases and the V segment lost 5 bases, leaving 8 bases of the junction unmatched. The CDR3 runs to 15 residues. The DNA for the CDR3 is TGTGCCAGCAGTCCCACACAGGGGGCCATTCAGCCCCAGCATTTT. Its protein is CASSPTQGAIQPQHF.

This clonotype occurred many times. The CDR3 sequence: CASRLGVFNEQYF. The CDR3 DNA reads as TGTGCCAGCAGATTGGGGGTTTTCAACGAGCAGTACTTC. V and J are TRBV28 and TRBJ2-7; D may match TRBD1 or TRBD2 (5 bases each). The CDR3 contains 13 residues. The V end lost 6 bases, the J end lost 5 bases, and 14 bases lay between the germline ends. Germline assignment: CDR1 MDHEN and CDR2 SYDVKM.